The 28 T cell receptor beta chains below were found in one sample sequenced in a study of control samples from healthy donors and cancer patients. Some clones are missing from TCRdb's copy, which holds only in-frame ones; the method was immunoSEQ multiplex PCR. The repertoire holds 250,000 to 300,000 clones, more than 65% seen once, with less than 15% in the top ten. Sequences were obtained from PBMCs. Receptors were obtained from a woman aged 60 to 75 with lung cancer.

This clone occurred a few times. The chain is built from TRBV7-9 and TRBJ2-2; 13 nucleotides align to TRBD2. V lost 7 bases, J lost 6 bases, and 2 bases stayed unmatched. The CDR3 is 14 residues long. The germline V gene encodes CDR1 SEHNR and CDR2 FQNEAQ (reference sequence). The CDR3: CASTGLAGAGELFF. CDR3 coding DNA: TGTGCCAGCACCGGACTAGCGGGAGCCGGGGAGCTGTTTTTT.

This chain connects TRBV25-1 to TRBJ1-3, with 7 bases lining up with TRBD1. The V and J ends lost 3 bases and 0 bases, in that order; junction bases with no gene match: 2. The length of the CDR3 is 15 residues. The germline V gene encodes CDR1 MGHDK and CDR2 SYGVNS. The CDR3, as DNA: TGTGCCAGCAGTGAGACAGGGAGCTCTGGAAACACCATATATTTT. It codes for CASSETGSSGNTIYF.

This chain links TRBV9 with TRBJ2-3; 8 bases agree with TRBD2. The CDR3 totals 14 residues. Per germline, CDR1 SGDLS and CDR2 YYNGEE. After removal of 3 bases from V and 6 bases from J, the junction contained 6 bases not matched to a gene. CDR3 in DNA: TGTGCCAGCAGCGCCGGACTAGCTGTTGATACGCAGTATTTT. It translates to CASSAGLAVDTQYF. The entire variable domain, with the rest obtained from reference TRBV9 and TRBJ2-3, is as follows: DSGVTQTPKHLITATGQRVTLRCSPRSGDLSVYWYQQSLDQGLQFLIQYYNGEERAKGNILERFSAQQFPDLHSELNLSSLELGDSALYFCASSAGLAVDTQYFGPGTRLTVL.

V and J are TRBV6-6 and TRBJ2-7, with D maybe TRBD2 (6 bases). Trimming left V 0 bases short and J 3 bases short, with 6 bases between. Germline V CDR1 and CDR2: MNHNY, SVGAGI (reference sequence). The CDR3 length is 13 residues. CDR3 nucleotide sequence: TGTGCCAGCAGTTACTCGGGACTCTACGAGCAGTACTTC. Translated: CASSYSGLYEQYF.

The DNA for the CDR3 is TGTGCCAGCAGCTTAGAGACAGGGGGAGGCCAGTACTTC. Translation: CASSLETGGGQYF. The V gene is TRBV11-2, the J gene TRBJ2-7; 9 bases line up with TRBD1. Germline-derived CDR1 and CDR2 are SGHAT and FQNNGV. The CDR3 is 13 amino acids. With V trimmed by 0 bases and J by 10 bases, 4 bases remained unmatched.

The V gene is TRBV24-1, the J gene TRBJ2-7; unclear D gene. This CDR3 contains 14 residues. Trimming took 4 bases from V and 2 from J, leaving 11 bases between them. Germline values: CDR1 KGHDR, CDR2 SFDVKD. As DNA, the CDR3 is TGTGCCACCAGTGACGCCACCCCCCCCTACGAGCAGTACTTC. This sequence encodes CATSDATPPYEQYF.

About this clone: Other DNA variants within this sample encode the same CDR3. The J gene is TRBJ2-3, the V gene TRBV5-4; D is unresolved. CDR1 is SGHNT and CDR2 is YYREEE in the germline V gene (reference sequence). There are 13 residues in the CDR3. V was clipped by 0 bases and J by 3 bases, with 5 bases between them. The CDR3 spells CASSLDSTDTQYF. In nucleotides, the CDR3 is TGTGCCAGCAGCTTGGACTCGACAGATACGCAGTATTTT.

The chain links TRBV2 to TRBJ2-7; 7 nucleotides agree with TRBD2. V was clipped by 7 bases and J by 8 bases; unmatched bases: 8. This CDR3 contains 12 residues. The germline CDR1 and CDR2 sequences are SNHLY and FYNNEI. This CDR3 is CASKRLALKQYF. The CDR3 DNA reads TGTGCCAGCAAAAGACTAGCCCTAAAGCAGTACTTC.

This clone is a singleton in its sample. The chain combines TRBV5-5 with TRBJ1-5, with D uncertain. Trimming removed 0 bases at V and 4 bases at J, with 8 bases between. The germline gives CDR1 SGHKS, CDR2 YYEKEE (reference sequence). The CDR3 has 14 residues. CDR3 loop: CASSLVDDNQPQHF. The CDR3 bases are TGTGCCAGCAGCTTGGTTGATGATAATCAGCCCCAGCATTTT.

The rearrangement links TRBV5-8 to TRBJ1-5; 9 bases match TRBD1. There are 15 residues in the CDR3. V was pared by 5 bases and J by 6 bases, with 9 bases of the junction left unmatched. The germline CDR1 and CDR2 sequences are SGHTS and YDEGEE. The CDR3 loop reads CASSFGQGQSQPQHF. The CDR3 nucleotides are TGTGCCAGCAGTTTTGGACAGGGGCAAAGTCAGCCCCAGCATTTT.

The table lists this clone with a few counts. V usage is TRBV10-1 and J usage is TRBJ1-2, with a weak D call TRBD1 (6 bases). The V end lost 6 bases, the J end lost 5 bases, and 13 bases lay between the germline ends. Germline CDR1 WNHNN, CDR2 SYGVQD (reference sequence). The CDR3 loop spans 13 amino acids. The CDR3 DNA is TGCGCCAGCAGCCCGCAGGGGAGTTATGGCTACACCTTC. It codes for CASSPQGSYGYTF.

The rearrangement joins TRBV2 to TRBJ2-1; 9 positions match TRBD1. The CDR3 has 17 residues. V was clipped by 6 bases and J by 3 bases; unmatched bases: 12. Germline V CDR1 and CDR2: SNHLY, FYNNEI. The CDR3 region is CASSGLSGTGIYNEQFF. The CDR3 DNA is TGTGCCAGCAGCGGACTCTCCGGGACAGGGATCTACAATGAGCAGTTCTTC.

This sequence joins TRBV30 and TRBJ1-2; 7 bases line up with TRBD1. This CDR3 is 15 amino acids long. Germline V gene lookup returns CDR1 GTSNPN and CDR2 SVGIG (reference sequence). V lost 4 bases and J lost 4; bases outside the gene matches: 12. CDR3 region: CAWTQQRRGVYGYTF. The DNA of the CDR3 is TGTGCCTGGACACAACAGCGCAGGGGGGTCTATGGCTACACCTTC.

In its sample, this clone was seen once. The CDR3 DNA is TGCGCCAGCAGCTTGGCATCTAATACGCAGTATTTT. This gives the protein CASSLASNTQYF. This chain connects TRBV5-1 to TRBJ2-3; no definite D call. Per the germline V gene, CDR1 is SGHRS and CDR2 is YFSETQ. The V end was cut by 0 bases, the J end by 7 bases, with 6 bases between. The CDR3 is made up of 12 amino acids.

The rearrangement joins TRBV2 to TRBJ1-4; weak D call: TRBD1 (5 bases). The germline CDR1 and CDR2 sequences are SNHLY and FYNNEI. V dropped 7 bases and J dropped 7 bases, with 19 bases sitting between them. CDR3 length equals 15 residues. The CDR3 loop is CASKIGSGVVEKLFF. The CDR3 region has the DNA TGTGCCAGCAAGATTGGGTCGGGGGTGGTTGAAAAACTGTTTTTT.

This chain uses TRBV5-1 with TRBJ2-1; maybe TRBD2 (5 bases). V was trimmed by 0 bases and J by 2 bases, leaving 9 bases between them. CDR3 length: 15 amino acids. CDR1 is SGHRS and CDR2 is YFSETQ in the germline V gene. CDR3 coding DNA: TGCGCCAGCAGCTTGGCGGGGTCCACCTACAATGAGCAGTTCTTC. This sequence encodes CASSLAGSTYNEQFF.

The V call is TRBV9, the J call TRBJ1-3; D remains ambiguous. Germline V lookup: CDR1 SGDLS, CDR2 YYNGEE. V was pared by 5 bases and J by 3 bases, with 0 bases between. The CDR3 contains 10 residues. The DNA of the CDR3 is TGTGCCAGCAGTGGAAACACCATATATTTT. The encoded protein is CASSGNTIYF.

This chain links TRBV11-2 with TRBJ2-1; no clear D. The germline V gene has CDR1 SGHAT and CDR2 FQNNGV. V was clipped by 5 bases and J by 0 bases, with 23 bases between them. This CDR3 is 19 amino acids long. CDR3 DNA sequence: TGTGCCAGCAGCAGATATGGAGAGATCCTTGGCGGCTCCTACAATGAGCAGTTCTTC. Translation gives CASSRYGEILGGSYNEQFF.

A single count supports this clone. The chain carries TRBV9 and TRBJ2-1; TRBD2 matches at 9 bases. Per germline, CDR1 SGDLS and CDR2 YYNGEE. There are 15 residues in the CDR3. After removal of 3 bases from V and 8 bases from J, the junction contained 9 bases not matched to a gene. The CDR3 DNA follows: TGTGCCAGCAGCGGAGGACTAGCGTCTTTCCATGAGCAGTTCTTC. This codes for CASSGGLASFHEQFF. Drawing the rest from reference TRBV9 and TRBJ2-1, the complete variable domain is DSGVTQTPKHLITATGQRVTLRCSPRSGDLSVYWYQQSLDQGLQFLIQYYNGEERAKGNILERFSAQQFPDLHSELNLSSLELGDSALYFCASSGGLASFHEQFFGPGTRLTVL.

This chain connects TRBV3-1 (or the pseudogene TRBV3-2) to TRBJ2-7; possibly TRBD2 for D (6 bases). In germline, CDR1 is LGHDT, CDR2 YNNKEL (reference sequence). The V end lost 2 bases, the J end lost 4 bases, and 12 bases lay between the germline ends. The CDR3 has 14 amino acids. CDR3 sequence reads: CASSQLGAGYEQYF. The CDR3 DNA follows: TGTGCCAGCAGCCAATTAGGGGCGGGGTACGAGCAGTACTTC.

The CDR3 is CASGNTIYF. CDR3 sequence (DNA): TGTGCCAGTGGAAACACCATATATTTT. The chain joins TRBV19 to TRBJ1-3; D remains ambiguous. Germline CDR1 reads LNHDA; CDR2 reads SQIVND (reference sequence). The CDR3 has 9 amino acids. V was clipped by 8 bases and J by 4 bases, with 0 bases between them.

This sequence joins TRBV9 and TRBJ1-3; D gene ambiguous. Between the trimmed V and J ends, which lost 4 bases and 0 bases, there was a span of 11 bases. Looked up from germline, CDR1 is SGDLS and CDR2 is YYNGEE. This CDR3 comprises 15 residues. CDR3 residues: CASSLSPDSGNTIYF. In nucleotides, the CDR3 is TGTGCCAGCAGCCTAAGCCCGGACTCTGGAAACACCATATATTTT.

The CDR3 sequence: CASSPETGGNYGYTF. DNA of the CDR3: TGTGCCAGCAGCCCCGAAACAGGGGGAAACTATGGCTACACCTTC. V gene TRBV7-6 combines with J gene TRBJ1-2, with 8 bases matching TRBD1. The germline gives CDR1 SGHVS, CDR2 FNYEAQ. The V and J ends lost 5 bases and 2 bases, in that order; junction bases with no gene match: 7. The CDR3 contains 15 residues.

This clone was seen once. The chain recombines TRBV20-1 with TRBJ2-7, with unresolved D. This CDR3 region has 11 residues. In germline, CDR1 is DFQATT, CDR2 SNEGSKA (reference sequence). V shed 0 bases and J shed 10 bases, with 10 bases lying between them. DNA for the CDR3: TGCAGTGCTAGAGATCAGGTGCACCAGTACTTC. Amino acids: CSARDQVHQYF.

The V and J genes are TRBV4-2 and TRBJ1-2; D uncertain. The CDR3 is made up of 15 amino acids. V was shortened by 3 bases and J by 6 bases, with 17 bases between the two germline ends. CDR1 is LGHNA, CDR2 YNFKEQ, per germline. CDR3 region: CASSQPILGRDGYTF. CDR3 nucleotide sequence: TGTGCCAGCAGCCAGCCAATACTAGGGAGGGATGGCTACACCTTC.

CDR3 region: CATSGSRGSSNSPLHF. In nucleotides, the CDR3 is TGTGCCACCAGTGGATCCCGCGGATCGAGTAATTCACCCCTCCACTTT. The V gene is TRBV24-1, the J gene TRBJ1-6; the D is unclear. Trimming removed 5 bases at V and 6 bases at J, with 16 bases between. The CDR3 extends over 16 amino acids. Germline lookup yields CDR1 KGHDR and CDR2 SFDVKD.

This clone was detected only once. The chain recombines TRBV4-1 with TRBJ1-1; TRBD1 matches at 8 bases. This CDR3 comprises 15 residues. V shed 3 bases and J 1 base; nucleotides not matched to a gene: 4. CDR1 and CDR2 (germline): MGHRA, YSYEKL. The CDR3 loop is CASSQLTGANTEAFF. DNA of the CDR3: TGCGCCAGCAGCCAGTTGACAGGGGCGAACACTGAAGCTTTCTTT.

The chain employs TRBV2 and TRBJ2-1, with TRBD2 as a possible D gene (5 bases). V was pared by 3 bases and J by 16 bases, with 13 bases between. This CDR3 is 11 amino acids long. The germline gives CDR1 SNHLY, CDR2 FYNNEI. In DNA form, the CDR3 reads TGTGCCAGCAGTGAGACCACCGCGGGCTTCTTC. Encoded protein: CASSETTAGFF. The full variable domain, with the rest looked up from reference TRBV2 and TRBJ2-1, is EPEVTQTPSHQVTQMGQEVILRCVPISNHLYFYWYRQILGQKVEFLVSFYNNEISEKSEIFDDQFSVERPDGSNFTLKIRSTKLEDSAMYFCASSETTAGFFGPGTRLTVL.